This entry lists 28 T cell receptor beta chains sequenced from one sample in a study of CXCR3-negative and CXCR3-positive naive CD8 T cells. Whole-study findings and limits: In CXCR3-positive naive cells, the TRB CDR3s were more hydrophobic than in CXCR3-negative naive cells.

In preparing the TRB cDNA libraries, 5' RACE with UMI labels was used. TCRdb re-called the 5' RACE reads; every CDR3 protein appears as one record, without DNA. Seen in this sample are over 100,000 distinct CDR3 sequences; the ten most common clones hold about 0.35%. The antigens for these receptors are not known. Sequenced sample: naive CXCR3+ CD8+ T cells from blood. Subset reported: CD45RO-CCR7+CD27+CD95- naive CD8+ T cells expressing CXCR3 (TNR3+). The receptors derive from a human donor in good health. Some clones in this sample may be carry-over from other donors' samples.

The chain employs TRBV4-1 and TRBJ2-7; the TRBD1 assignment by TCRdb is unverifiable without DNA. This CDR3 has 16 residues. Germline values: CDR1 MGHRA, CDR2 YSYEKL. The CDR3 reads CASSQTRGTGSHEQYF.

This rearrangement joins TRBV20-1 to TRBJ2-5; TCRdb outputs TRBD2, but without DNA this stays unchecked. CDR3 size: 17 residues. The germline V gene has CDR1 DFQATT and CDR2 SNEGSKA (reference sequence). The CDR3 sequence is CSARDLAGSLPQETQYF.

The chain has TRBV20-1 and TRBJ1-5; TCRdb indicates TRBD1, and absent DNA this call remains unverified. This CDR3 has 17 residues. The germline V gene has CDR1 DFQATT and CDR2 SNEGSKA (reference sequence). The CDR3 protein is CSASRRGTGGLGQPQHF.

V gene TRBV25-1 combines with J gene TRBJ1-2. The germline V gene has CDR1 MGHDK and CDR2 SYGVNS. CDR3 length equals 13 residues. CDR3 sequence: CASSEPGYYGYTF.

The chain couples TRBV28 to TRBJ2-7; TCRdb's D call of TRBD1 is untestable without DNA. Looked up from germline, CDR1 is MDHEN and CDR2 is SYDVKM. The CDR3 consists of 14 residues. This CDR3 reads CASSRDLGGYEQYF.

The rearrangement links TRBV20-1 to TRBJ2-3; absent DNA, TCRdb's TRBD2 call cannot be checked. This CDR3 region has 15 residues. The V gene's germline CDR1 is DFQATT and CDR2 SNEGSKA (reference sequence). The CDR3 spells CSATRTRGGTDTQYF.

The CDR3 region is CASSPRRTSGLISSYEQYF. The chain employs TRBV3-1 and TRBJ2-7; TCRdb proposes TRBD2, but this gene call is untestable without DNA. Germline V gene data show CDR1 as LGHDT and CDR2 as YNNKEL (reference sequence). The CDR3 covers 19 residues.

The V gene is TRBV28, the J gene TRBJ1-5; TCRdb reports TRBD1, a call that lacks DNA to check it against. CDR3 length: 15 residues. The germline V gene has CDR1 MDHEN and CDR2 SYDVKM. The CDR3 protein is CASEGYRDRAQPQHF.

V usage is TRBV6-1 and J usage is TRBJ1-1. Germline V CDR1 and CDR2: MNHNS, SASEGT. This CDR3 comprises 15 residues. CDR3 in amino acids: CASSEAAVFNTEAFF.

V gene TRBV5-5 combines with J gene TRBJ2-2; there is no DNA to check the TCRdb D call of TRBD2. Per germline, CDR1 SGHKS and CDR2 YYEKEE (reference sequence). This CDR3 has 16 amino acids. CDR3 loop: CASSLGLAGGTGELFF.

The chain recombines TRBV6-2 or TRBV6-3 with TRBJ1-6; as DNA is missing, the TRBD1 call by TCRdb cannot be tested. The CDR3 loop spans 17 amino acids. The germline CDR1 and CDR2 sequences are MNHEY and SVGEGT. The CDR3 reads CASSYHEWTGNNSPLHF.

The chain has TRBV7-2 and TRBJ2-5; there is no DNA to check the TCRdb D call of TRBD1. CDR3 length equals 15 residues. Per the germline V gene, CDR1 is SGHTA and CDR2 is FQGNSA. The CDR3 sequence: CASSLAGHLQETQYF.

V is TRBV4-3 and J is TRBJ2-7; without DNA, the TCRdb call of TRBD2 cannot be checked. Germline V lookup: CDR1 LGHNA, CDR2 YSLEER. There are 16 residues in the CDR3. CDR3 protein: CASSQDTAGGLDEQYF.

V is TRBV29-1 and J is TRBJ2-7; the D gene TCRdb calls, TRBD1, cannot be checked with no DNA. The CDR3 is 11 residues long. Germline V gene sequence: CDR1 SQVTM, CDR2 ANQGSEA. The CDR3 is CSAWDSYEQYF.

CDR3 region: CASRPLAGETQYF. V gene TRBV13 combines with J gene TRBJ2-5; TCRdb indicates TRBD2, and absent DNA this call remains unverified. From germline, CDR1 is PRHDT and CDR2 FYEKMQ (reference sequence). There are 13 residues in the CDR3.

J is TRBJ1-4 and V is TRBV7-9; TCRdb gives TRBD1 as the D gene, but with no DNA this cannot be confirmed. Germline CDR1 reads SEHNR; CDR2 reads FQNEAQ (reference sequence). CDR3 length: 14 amino acids. CDR3 sequence: CASSSGAVNEKLFF.

The rearrangement links TRBV7-8 to TRBJ2-1; there is no DNA to check the TCRdb D call of TRBD1. Germline V gene data show CDR1 as SGHVS and CDR2 as FQNEAQ. The CDR3 spans 15 residues. The CDR3 is CASSQHPTGRDVQFF. Full variable domain (rest looked up from reference TRBV7-8 and TRBJ2-1): GAGVSQSPRYKVAKRGQDVALRCDPISGHVSLFWYQQALGQGPEFLTYFQNEAQLDKSGLPSDRFFAERPEGSVSTLKIQRTQQEDSAVYLCASSQHPTGRDVQFFGPGTRLTVL.

This chain uses TRBV20-1 with TRBJ2-1; without DNA, the TCRdb call of TRBD1 cannot be checked. The CDR3 has 15 amino acids. The germline CDR1 and CDR2 sequences are DFQATT and SNEGSKA (reference sequence). This CDR3 reads CSAYSRSGTSNEQFF.

CDR3 region: CASSQSMASGYGYTF. This chain connects TRBV4-3 to TRBJ1-2. Germline V CDR1 and CDR2: LGHNA, YSLEER. The CDR3 consists of 15 residues.

The chain carries TRBV5-1 and TRBJ2-1; the TRBD2 assignment by TCRdb is unverifiable without DNA. Per the germline V gene, CDR1 is SGHRS and CDR2 is YFSETQ. The CDR3 totals 16 residues. The CDR3 loop is CASSLGKAGDLQEQFF.

V usage is TRBV7-2 and J usage is TRBJ2-5; TCRdb proposes TRBD2, but this gene call is untestable without DNA. The CDR3 has 16 residues. The germline V gene has CDR1 SGHTA and CDR2 FQGNSA. CDR3: CASRIPFLADQETQYF.

The chain joins TRBV4-3 to TRBJ2-2. The CDR3 length is 13 residues. Germline V gene sequence: CDR1 LGHNA, CDR2 YSLEER. The CDR3 region is CASSQLKAGELFF.

The chain carries TRBV12-3 or TRBV12-4 and TRBJ2-5. This CDR3 comprises 16 residues. Here the CDR3 reads CASSSSGSEFQETQYF.

The chain links TRBV6-2 or TRBV6-3 to TRBJ2-7; no DNA is available, so the TRBD1 call from TCRdb remains unchecked. Germline assignment: CDR1 MNHEY and CDR2 SVGEGT. The CDR3 sequence is 13 residues long. CDR3 loop: CASVGTGAYEQYF.

V usage is TRBV29-1 and J usage is TRBJ2-2; TCRdb gives TRBD2 as the D gene, but with no DNA this cannot be confirmed. CDR1 and CDR2 from the germline V gene are SQVTM and ANQGSEA. CDR3 size: 17 residues. The CDR3 loop reads CSVEGLAGGPMTGELFF.

The chain employs TRBV29-1 and TRBJ2-7; the D gene TCRdb calls, TRBD1, cannot be checked with no DNA. The CDR3 runs to 15 residues. The V gene's germline CDR1 is SQVTM and CDR2 ANQGSEA. CDR3 in amino acids: CSVELSGRENYEQYF.

Here the CDR3 reads CASSQSLPHPGETQYF. The chain links TRBV23-1 to TRBJ2-5; TCRdb designates TRBD2, a call that cannot be tested without DNA. TRBV23-1 is known as an ORF, though its function is uncertain. The CDR3 totals 16 residues.

The V gene is TRBV5-1, the J gene TRBJ2-1; TCRdb returns TRBD2, unconfirmable since there is no DNA. Per the germline V gene, CDR1 is SGHRS and CDR2 is YFSETQ. CDR3 size: 18 residues. The CDR3 reads CASSSLPSGGLPGNEQFF.